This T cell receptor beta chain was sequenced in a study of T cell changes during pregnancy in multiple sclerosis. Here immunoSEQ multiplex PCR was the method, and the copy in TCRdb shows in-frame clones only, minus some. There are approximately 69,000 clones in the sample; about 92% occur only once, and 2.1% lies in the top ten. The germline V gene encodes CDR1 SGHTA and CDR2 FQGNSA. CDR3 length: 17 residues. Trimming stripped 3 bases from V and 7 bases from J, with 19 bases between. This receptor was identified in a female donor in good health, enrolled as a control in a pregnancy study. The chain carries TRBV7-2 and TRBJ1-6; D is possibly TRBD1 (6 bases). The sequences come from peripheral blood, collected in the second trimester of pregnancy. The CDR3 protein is CASSFLSHRVFNSPLHF. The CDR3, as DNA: TGTGCCAGCAGCTTCCTCTCTCACAGGGTATTCAATTCACCCCTCCACTTT.